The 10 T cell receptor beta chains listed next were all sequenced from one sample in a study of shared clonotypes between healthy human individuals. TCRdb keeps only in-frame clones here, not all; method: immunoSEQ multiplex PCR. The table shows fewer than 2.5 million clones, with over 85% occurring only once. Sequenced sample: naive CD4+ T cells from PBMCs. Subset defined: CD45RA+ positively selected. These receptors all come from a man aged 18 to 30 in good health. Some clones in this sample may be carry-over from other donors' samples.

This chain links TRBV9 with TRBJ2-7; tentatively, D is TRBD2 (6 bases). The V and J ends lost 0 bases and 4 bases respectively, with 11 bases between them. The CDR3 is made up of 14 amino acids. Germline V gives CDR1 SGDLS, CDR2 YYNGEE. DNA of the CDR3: TGTGCCAGCAGCGTAGGCGGGGTCCTATACGAGCAGTACTTC. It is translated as CASSVGGVLYEQYF. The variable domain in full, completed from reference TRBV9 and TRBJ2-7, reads DSGVTQTPKHLITATGQRVTLRCSPRSGDLSVYWYQQSLDQGLQFLIQYYNGEERAKGNILERFSAQQFPDLHSELNLSSLELGDSALYFCASSVGGVLYEQYFGPGTRLTVT.

This CDR3 is CASSSPGGRPQHF. The CDR3 DNA sequence: TGTGCCAGCAGTTCCCCAGGGGGGAGGCCCCAGCATTTT. V is TRBV28 and J is TRBJ1-5, with 7 bases matching TRBD1. This CDR3 contains 13 residues. J was trimmed by 9 bases and V by 4 bases; bases with no gene match: 6. CDR1 and CDR2 from the germline V gene are MDHEN and SYDVKM.

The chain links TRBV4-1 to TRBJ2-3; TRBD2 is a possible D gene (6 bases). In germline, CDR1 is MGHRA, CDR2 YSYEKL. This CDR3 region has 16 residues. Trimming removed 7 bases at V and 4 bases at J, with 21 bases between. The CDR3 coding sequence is TGCGCCAGCAAAGACCTCCGCGGGGCCTCCCCAGATACGCAGTATTTT. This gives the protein CASKDLRGASPDTQYF.

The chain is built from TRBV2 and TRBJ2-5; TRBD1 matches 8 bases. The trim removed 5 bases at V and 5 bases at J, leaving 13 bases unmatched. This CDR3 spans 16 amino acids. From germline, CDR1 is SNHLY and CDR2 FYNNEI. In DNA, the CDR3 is TGTGCCAGCAGTCGGCGGGCCCTAGGACAGGGCGAGACCCAGTACTTC. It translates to CASSRRALGQGETQYF.

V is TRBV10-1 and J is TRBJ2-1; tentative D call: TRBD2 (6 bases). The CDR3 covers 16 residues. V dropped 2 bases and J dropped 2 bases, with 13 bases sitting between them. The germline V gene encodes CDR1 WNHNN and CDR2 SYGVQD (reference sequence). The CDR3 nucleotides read TGCGCCAGCAGTGAGGAGGGTCTAGCGCCCTACAATGAGCAGTTCTTC. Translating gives CASSEEGLAPYNEQFF.

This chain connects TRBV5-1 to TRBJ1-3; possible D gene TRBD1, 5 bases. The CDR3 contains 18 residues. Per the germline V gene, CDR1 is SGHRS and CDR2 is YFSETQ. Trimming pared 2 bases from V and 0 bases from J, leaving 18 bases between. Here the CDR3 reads CASSFFATDGGSGNTIYF. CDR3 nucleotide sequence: TGCGCCAGCAGCTTTTTTGCGACAGACGGGGGCTCTGGAAACACCATATATTTT.

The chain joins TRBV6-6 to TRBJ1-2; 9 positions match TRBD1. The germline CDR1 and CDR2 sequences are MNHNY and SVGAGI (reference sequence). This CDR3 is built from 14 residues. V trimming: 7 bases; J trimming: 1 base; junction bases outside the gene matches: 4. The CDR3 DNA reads TGTGCCAGCATCCGGGACAGGGTTAACTATGGCTACACCTTC. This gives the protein CASIRDRVNYGYTF.

The CDR3 nucleotides read TGTGCCAGCAGCCAGGGACGCCGGGGGACCCAGTACTTC. As protein: CASSQGRRGTQYF. The rearrangement links TRBV14 to TRBJ2-5, with D possibly being TRBD1 or TRBD2 (5 bases each). The germline gives CDR1 SGHDN, CDR2 FVKESK. Trimming shortened V by 3 bases and J by 7 bases, and 12 bases separated the two germline ends. The CDR3 is made up of 13 amino acids.

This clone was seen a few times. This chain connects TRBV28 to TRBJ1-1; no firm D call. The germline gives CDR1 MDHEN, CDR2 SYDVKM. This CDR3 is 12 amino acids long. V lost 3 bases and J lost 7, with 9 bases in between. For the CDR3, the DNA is TGTGCCAGCAGTTTGATCAGCAGTGAAGCTTTCTTT. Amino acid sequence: CASSLISSEAFF.

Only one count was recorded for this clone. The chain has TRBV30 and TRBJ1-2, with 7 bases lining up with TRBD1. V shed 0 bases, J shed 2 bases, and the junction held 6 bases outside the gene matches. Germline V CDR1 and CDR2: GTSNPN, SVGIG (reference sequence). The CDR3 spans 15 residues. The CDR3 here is CAWSVQGQPNYGYTF. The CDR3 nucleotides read TGTGCCTGGAGTGTTCAGGGACAGCCGAACTATGGCTACACCTTC.